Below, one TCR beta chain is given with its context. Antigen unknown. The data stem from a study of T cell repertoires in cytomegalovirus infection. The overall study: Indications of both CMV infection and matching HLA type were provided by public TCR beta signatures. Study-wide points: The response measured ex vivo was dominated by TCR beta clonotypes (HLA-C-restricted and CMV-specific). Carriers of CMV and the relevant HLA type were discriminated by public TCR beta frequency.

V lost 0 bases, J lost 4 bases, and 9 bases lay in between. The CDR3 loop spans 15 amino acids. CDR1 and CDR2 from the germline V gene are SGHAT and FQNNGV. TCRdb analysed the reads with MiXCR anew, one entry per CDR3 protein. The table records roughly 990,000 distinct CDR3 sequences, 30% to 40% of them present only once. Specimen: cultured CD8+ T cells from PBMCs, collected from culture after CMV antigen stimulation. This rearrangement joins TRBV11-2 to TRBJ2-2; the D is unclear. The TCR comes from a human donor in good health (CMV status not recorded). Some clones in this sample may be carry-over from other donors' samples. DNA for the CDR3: TGTGCCAGCAGCTTAGAAGTAGATTCCACCGGGGAGCTGTTTTTT. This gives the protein CASSLEVDSTGELFF. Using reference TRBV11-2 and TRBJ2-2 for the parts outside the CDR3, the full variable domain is EAGVAQSPRYKIIEKRQSVAFWCNPISGHATLYWYQQILGQGPKLLIQFQNNGVVDDSQLPKDRFSAERLKGVDSTLKIQPAKLEDSAVYLCASSLEVDSTGELFFGEGSRLTVL.